This T cell receptor beta chain came from a study of shared clonotypes between healthy human individuals. Generated by immunoSEQ multiplex PCR, the TCRdb table keeps only in-frame clones and is missing some. Among nearly 1 million clones listed, over 60% were seen once. CDR1 is LNHDA, CDR2 SQIVND, per germline (reference sequence). This CDR3 comprises 14 residues. J gave up 2 bases and V 2 bases, and 3 bases lay outside the gene matches. The genes are TRBV19 and TRBJ2-7; 7 bases align to TRBD1. This TCR derives from a young man in good health. Sequenced input: memory CD4+ T cells sorted from blood. Subset in this sample: CD45RA-negative fraction. The CDR3 nucleotides are TGTGCCAGTAGTATATCCGGGACAGCCTACGAGCAGTACTTC. Translated: CASSISGTAYEQYF.